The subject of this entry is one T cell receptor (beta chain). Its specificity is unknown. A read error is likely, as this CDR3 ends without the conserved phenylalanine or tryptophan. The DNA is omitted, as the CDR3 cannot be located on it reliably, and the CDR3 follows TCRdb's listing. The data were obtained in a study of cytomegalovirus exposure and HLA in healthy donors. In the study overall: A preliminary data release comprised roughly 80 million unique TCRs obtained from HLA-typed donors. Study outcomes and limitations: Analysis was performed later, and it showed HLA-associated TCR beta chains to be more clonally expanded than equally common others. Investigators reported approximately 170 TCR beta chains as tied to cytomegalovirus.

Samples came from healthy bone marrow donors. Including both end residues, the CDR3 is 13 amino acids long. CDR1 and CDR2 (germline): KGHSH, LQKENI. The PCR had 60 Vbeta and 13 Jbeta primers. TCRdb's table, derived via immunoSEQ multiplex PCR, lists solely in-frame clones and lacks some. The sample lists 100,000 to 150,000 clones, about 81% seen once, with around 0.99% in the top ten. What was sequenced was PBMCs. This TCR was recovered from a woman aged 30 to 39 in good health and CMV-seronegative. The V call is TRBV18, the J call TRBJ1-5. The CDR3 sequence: CASSPSVRGNFYL.